Listed below are T cell receptor beta chains from one sample, sequenced in a study of OX40 agonist ivuxolimab in advanced cancers. TCRdb keeps only in-frame clones here, not all; method: immunoSEQ multiplex PCR. The sample shows roughly 90,000 clones, approximately 88% of them seen only once. The sequencing here drew on CD4+ or CD8+ T cells sorted from blood, taken in a trial of the OX40 agonist ivuxolimab. Receptor source: an adult with an advanced solid tumor such as melanoma, head and neck, liver or kidney cancer. The CDR3 runs from the conserved cysteine through the conserved F or W. A D gene is named only where the DNA matches it firmly. The size of a clone is reported for some rows only, either as once, few or many, or as a class for expanded clones.

cdr3_nt cdr3_aa clone_size v_call d_call j_call
TGTGCCAGCAGTTGGGGCCTGCCCCCGCGGGAGGGCCCCAACACCGGGGAGCTGTTTTTT CASSWGLPPREGPNTGELFF - TRBV28 TRBD2 TRBJ2-2
TGTGCCAGCAGCCAGGCCCTTGGACAGGGAACTGGAAACACCATATATTTT CASSQALGQGTGNTIYF - TRBV4-2 TRBD1 TRBJ1-3
TGTGCCAGCAGTGAACCAGGGTACGGTGAGCAGTTCTTC CASSEPGYGEQFF once TRBV6-1 - TRBJ2-1
TGTGCCAGCAGCTTGGGAGGAATCGAGCAGTACTTC CASSLGGIEQYF once TRBV11-2 - TRBJ2-7
TGTGCCATCAGTGAAGGCACAGGTGGATCTGGCTACACCTTC CAISEGTGGSGYTF - TRBV10-3 - TRBJ1-2
TGTGCCAGCAGCTTTGAACTGGACTCCTACAATGAGCAGTTCTTC CASSFELDSYNEQFF - TRBV5-5 - TRBJ2-1
TGTGCCAGCAGCTTAGACTCCAATTCACCCCTCCACTTT CASSLDSNSPLHF - TRBV11-3 - TRBJ1-6
TGTGCCAGCAGTATCCCAGGATCCTACGAGCAGTACTTC CASSIPGSYEQYF - TRBV6-1 - TRBJ2-7
TGTGCCAGCAGCAGGCGAAGAGCGGGGGGCTACAATGAGCAGTTCTTC CASSRRRAGGYNEQFF - TRBV5-6 TRBD2 TRBJ2-1
TGTGCCTGGAGTGTCCCTAGGACCTCTAGGGCCGGTGGCTACACCTTC CAWSVPRTSRAGGYTF - TRBV30 - TRBJ1-2
TGTGCCAGCAGCGGACAGGGGGCGCCCGAGCAGTACTTC CASSGQGAPEQYF - TRBV6-6 TRBD1 TRBJ2-7
TGTGCCAGCAGCTCCGGACTAGCGGGGGACGAGCAGTACTTC CASSSGLAGDEQYF - TRBV9 TRBD2 TRBJ2-7
TGTGCCAGCAGCGTAAGACTAGCGGTGGAGACCCAGTACTTC CASSVRLAVETQYF - TRBV7-9 TRBD2 TRBJ2-5
TGTGCCAGCAATACAGCGGGGGGCCCCGATGAGCAGTTCTTC CASNTAGGPDEQFF - TRBV7-2 TRBD2 TRBJ2-1
TGCAGCGTTGCTGAAGGGACAAGCTCCTACGAGCAGTACTTC CSVAEGTSSYEQYF - TRBV29-1 - TRBJ2-7
TGCGCCAGCAGCTTAGGGACCTATAATTCACCCCTCCACTTT CASSLGTYNSPLHF - TRBV5-1 - TRBJ1-6
TGTGCCAGCAGCTCCGGACGGACCTATGGCTACACCTTC CASSSGRTYGYTF - TRBV7-9 - TRBJ1-2
TGTGCCAGCGGACAACTAGCGGGAGACCGGTTCTTC CASGQLAGDRFF - TRBV6-1 TRBD2 TRBJ2-1
TGTGCCAGCAGTGAAGGTGTTGCGGTAGGGGAGCTGTTTTTT CASSEGVAVGELFF - TRBV2 - TRBJ2-2
TGTGCCAGCAGCTCCGGGACAGGAATCTACGAGCAGTACTTC CASSSGTGIYEQYF - TRBV7-3 TRBD1 TRBJ2-7
TGCGCCAGCAGCTTGGGGACAGGGCGCATGAACACTGAAGCTTTCTTT CASSLGTGRMNTEAFF - TRBV5-1 TRBD1 TRBJ1-1
TGTGCCAGCAGCTTAGGGGTCAGGGCTGATGGCTACACCTTC CASSLGVRADGYTF - TRBV11-1 - TRBJ1-2
TGTGCCAGCAGGGCTACATCACAACTCTACGAGCAGTACTTC CASRATSQLYEQYF - TRBV6-5 - TRBJ2-7
TGTGCCATCAGCCCCCGGGACACCTTCTCTGGAAACACCATATATTTT CAISPRDTFSGNTIYF few TRBV10-3 - TRBJ1-3
TGCGCCAGCAGCCAAGCTGACTACTCCTACGAGCAGTACTTC CASSQADYSYEQYF - TRBV4-1 - TRBJ2-7
TGTGCCAGCAGCTTTATGGGACAGGGCTACGAGCAGTACTTC CASSFMGQGYEQYF - TRBV7-6 TRBD1 TRBJ2-7
TGCAGCGCAGCCGACCGTGCTGACTATGGCTACACCTTC CSAADRADYGYTF - TRBV29-1 - TRBJ1-2
TGTGCCAGCAGTTATATAGGAAATCAGCCCCAGCATTTT CASSYIGNQPQHF - TRBV6-5 - TRBJ1-5
TGTGCCATCAGTGAGTCCAGGGAAGCTTTCTTT CAISESREAFF - TRBV10-3 - TRBJ1-1
TGTGCCATCAGTGAATCTAGGGGCGGGGAGCTGTTTTTT CAISESRGGELFF - TRBV10-3 - TRBJ2-2
TGTGCCAGCAGCGTAGGGTCCGGTTTTAACTCCTACGAGCAGTACTTC CASSVGSGFNSYEQYF - TRBV9 - TRBJ2-7
TGTGCCAGCAGCCCAGGGGGACAGGGGAGCAATCAGCCCCAGCATTTT CASSPGGQGSNQPQHF - TRBV27 TRBD1 TRBJ1-5
TGTGCCAGCAGTTCGCCCTACTTTTACGAGCAGTACTTC CASSSPYFYEQYF - TRBV11-2 - TRBJ2-7
TGTGCCAGCAGCTTAGTCGGCGGAATCTCTGGGGCCAACGTCCTGACTTTC CASSLVGGISGANVLTF - TRBV11-3 - TRBJ2-6
TGTGCCAGCGTGGGGCGGGAGTGGTACAATGAGCAGTTCTTC CASVGREWYNEQFF - TRBV27 TRBD2 TRBJ2-1
TGTGCCAGCAGTGATGGGACAGTCTACGAGCAGTACTTC CASSDGTVYEQYF - TRBV6-1 TRBD1 TRBJ2-7
TGTGCCACCAGGGGGCGCAGGTCTTCCTCTGGAAACACCATATATTTT CATRGRRSSSGNTIYF - TRBV28 TRBD1 TRBJ1-3
TGTGCCAGCAGCCGAAGAGGACAGGGGCAGAACACTGAAGCTTTCTTT CASSRRGQGQNTEAFF - TRBV14 TRBD1 TRBJ1-1
TGTGCCAGCAGTTTAGGGGGGGACGTGGATACGCAGTATTTT CASSLGGDVDTQYF - TRBV27 TRBD2 TRBJ2-3
TGTGCCAGTAGTATAAGGGGGACAGGGAGGGAAGTCTTTGGAAACACCATATATTTT CASSIRGTGREVFGNTIYF - TRBV19 TRBD1 TRBJ1-3
TGTGCCAGCAGTTTACAGGGGGCGAGGGAAAAACTGTTTTTT CASSLQGAREKLFF - TRBV27 TRBD1 TRBJ1-4
TGCGCCAGCAGCCAAGAAGGTAGACATTCGAATGAAAAACTGTTTTTT CASSQEGRHSNEKLFF - TRBV4-1 - TRBJ1-4
TGTGCCAGCAGCTCCGACAGGACAATCAATCAGCCCCAGCATTTT CASSSDRTINQPQHF - TRBV7-8 - TRBJ1-5
TGTGCCAGCACCTCACAGGGGGCAGGCTATGGCTACACCTTC CASTSQGAGYGYTF - TRBV2 TRBD1 TRBJ1-2
TGCGCCAGCAGCCCGGGACAGGGGGCTAGAGAGCAGTACTTC CASSPGQGAREQYF - TRBV5-1 TRBD1 TRBJ2-7
TGTGCCAGCAGCCCTACCGCGGGGCATACTTATAGCACAGATACGCAGTATTTT CASSPTAGHTYSTDTQYF - TRBV9 - TRBJ2-3
TGCGCCAGCAGTCCGGACAGGGGGCATGAAAAACTGTTTTTT CASSPDRGHEKLFF - TRBV10-2 TRBD1 TRBJ1-4
TGTGCCAGCAGTGAACTCGGACTAGCGGGAGGCCCTGAGCAGTTCTTC CASSELGLAGGPEQFF - TRBV6-1 TRBD2 TRBJ2-1
TGTGCCAGCAGGAAGGGACTAGATAACAATGAGCAGTTCTTC CASRKGLDNNEQFF - TRBV11-2 TRBD2 TRBJ2-1
TGTGCCAGCAGCGCGATGATAGCGGGAGGGAGGGGAGATACGCAGTATTTT CASSAMIAGGRGDTQYF - TRBV9 TRBD2 TRBJ2-3
TGTGCCAGCAGTTTAGCGGGAGTGAACACCGGGGAGCTGTTTTTT CASSLAGVNTGELFF - TRBV9 TRBD2 TRBJ2-2
TGCGCCAGCAGCCAAGTGGATCTCAATGAGCAGTTCTTC CASSQVDLNEQFF - TRBV4-3 - TRBJ2-1
TGTGCCAGCTCACCACCGGGAAACTTGAAAGAGACCCAGTACTTC CASSPPGNLKETQYF - TRBV18 - TRBJ2-5
TGTGCTAGCAGCCTCGGGACTAGCGGGGGGATGGATACGCAGTATTTT CASSLGTSGGMDTQYF - TRBV7-7 TRBD2 TRBJ2-3
TGTGCCAGCAGGGAACAGGGGAGTGAGCAGTTCTTC CASREQGSEQFF - TRBV2 TRBD1 TRBJ2-1
TGCGCCAGCAGCACTACGGGGGTACGGGATGAGCAGTTCTTC CASSTTGVRDEQFF - TRBV4-3 - TRBJ2-1
TGTGCCAGTAGTATAGGGACAGGGGCACATCAGCCCCAGCATTTT CASSIGTGAHQPQHF - TRBV19 TRBD1 TRBJ1-5
TGTGCCAGCAGTTACAAGACAGGGGATGAGCAGTTCTTC CASSYKTGDEQFF - TRBV6-6 TRBD1 TRBJ2-1
TGTGCCATCAGTGAACGGCCTAGCGGGAGTCGGCATGAGCAGTTCTTC CAISERPSGSRHEQFF - TRBV10-3 TRBD2 TRBJ2-1
TGTGCCAGCAGCCCCCGGGTATATGAAAAACTGTTTTTT CASSPRVYEKLFF - TRBV7-2 - TRBJ1-4